This record looks at one TCR beta chain sequence and its context. The source of the sample is a study of shared clonotypes between healthy human individuals. The CDR3 extends over 14 amino acids. Germline loops: CDR1 SGHRS, CDR2 YFSETQ. Trimming shortened V by 0 bases and J by 10 bases, and 14 bases separated the two germline ends. The donor population consisted of healthy HIV-negative adults with no recent acute infections or vaccinations. Splitting of CD4+ cells produced CD45RA+ naive and CD45RA-negative memory subsets. Assay: immunoSEQ multiplex PCR; the TCRdb copy retains only in-frame clones and omits some. The sample yields 2.5 million or so clones, roughly 92% seen once.

The TCR originated in a man between 18 and 29 years old in good health. The sequencing sample was made of naive CD4+ T cells sorted from blood. Subset defined: CD45RA+ positively selected. The chain uses TRBV5-1 and TRBJ2-1; unclear D gene. CDR3 region: CASSLGSSLWEQFF. The CDR3 DNA sequence: TGCGCCAGCAGCTTGGGATCATCCTTATGGGAGCAGTTCTTC.